A selection of T cell receptor beta chains follows, all from one sample in a study of T cell responses to AZD1222 COVID-19 vaccine. Clones were read by immunoSEQ multiplex PCR, and TCRdb kept only the in-frame ones, dropping some. The data contain approximately 170,000 clones, around 90% of them singletons. The input for sequencing was peripheral blood, taken 28 days after the second AZD1222 dose. These receptors all come from an adult who received the AZD1222 COVID-19 vaccine. CDR3s include the opening cysteine and the closing phenylalanine or tryptophan. The D gene is left open where the match is weak.

TRBV19	TRBJ1-5	.	CASKLLGVQPQHF
TRBV2	TRBJ2-7	TRBD2	CASSERRGGPPGREQYF
TRBV19	TRBJ2-7	.	CASSPDPATEQYF
TRBV5-1	TRBJ1-2	.	CASTPTGIANYGYTF
TRBV7-2	TRBJ2-1	.	CASSLAYNEQFF
TRBV5-1	TRBJ2-3	.	CASSFRVGTDTQYF
TRBV11-2	TRBJ1-6	TRBD1	CASSLELGTVTTF
TRBV7-2	TRBJ2-7	TRBD2	CASSLAGPLAGGRFYEQYF
TRBV5-1	TRBJ2-7	.	CASSIGGQNYEQYF
TRBV30	TRBJ1-3	TRBD1	CAWTPGQITGNTIYF
TRBV30	TRBJ1-3	TRBD1	CAWGGTDSGNTIYF
TRBV5-6	TRBJ1-6	TRBD1	CASSADRGDSPLHF
TRBV5-8	TRBJ2-7	.	CASSLTIGTGAPYEQYF